This TCR beta chain originates from a study of blood T cell repertoires in COVID-19. Looking at the study overall: Acute and convalescent COVID-19 samples came from the United States, Italy and Spain. T cells, B-cell-depleted T cells, or PBMCs provided the cDNA or gDNA that served as material.

Germline CDR1 reads MNHEY; CDR2 reads SMNVEV (reference sequence). This CDR3 spans 15 amino acids. Germline trimming cut 3 bases from V and 8 bases from J; bases unmatched to any gene: 9. Under the authors' procedure: Reference gene primer amplification in the assay estimated nucleated cell counts. Method: immunoSEQ multiplex PCR; TCRdb's copy keeps in-frame clones and lacks some. V and J calls and clone size are as listed in that table; D and trimming were resolved from the DNA. The profile shows approximately 400,000 clones, about 80% of them singletons. Sequences were obtained from peripheral blood. This TCR was recovered from a human donor with acute or convalescent COVID-19. The donor label of this sample is uncertain. This sequence joins TRBV27 and TRBJ1-4; TRBD1 matches at 7 bases. CDR3 sequence: CASSFLRGKGEKLFF. CDR3 nucleotides: TGTGCCAGCAGTTTCCTCAGGGGGAAAGGGGAAAAACTGTTTTTT.